The TCR beta chain described here comes from a study of T cells in Graves' hyperthyroidism and ophthalmopathy. The study, taken as a whole, reports: Ophthalmopathy and stable hyperthyroidism were told apart by a 13 V-J model. Expanded thyroid clonotypes (above 0.001) were mostly also found in blood. A median approximately 6.8 months before onset, the model predicted ophthalmopathy.

V shed 4 bases, J shed 6 bases, and the junction held 5 bases outside the gene matches. Germline CDR1 KGHDR, CDR2 SFDVKD. The length of the CDR3 is 14 residues. 9 to 10 ml fresh peripheral blood yielded the PBMCs. Regions amplified from RNA transcripts were the TCR beta CDR3 regions. HTBI primers drove first-round RT-PCR of the TCR CDR3. In TCRdb, the multiplex PCR reads were re-called with MiXCR into one record per CDR3 protein. Here the sample spans more than 350,000 distinct CDR3 sequences, around 14% being singletons. This clonotype was seen many times. Its specificity is unknown. Input material: blood. This rearrangement joins TRBV24-1 to TRBJ2-7, with 10 nucleotides matching TRBD1. The TCR originated in a woman aged 30 to 39 with Graves' hyperthyroidism. The CDR3 loop is CATSEGQGHLEQYF. The DNA for the CDR3 is TGTGCCACCAGTGAGGGACAGGGGCACCTCGAGCAGTACTTC.